This T cell receptor beta chain was found in a study of cytomegalovirus exposure and HLA in healthy donors. Regarding the study as a whole: Being productive about 87% or about 30% of the time was typical of most TCR beta V segments in an earlier analysis. With further analysis later on, most CMV-associated TCR beta chains appeared HLA-restricted. TCR beta V- and J-gene trimming, according to a later analysis, was linked to a missense DCLRE1C variant.

The CDR3 is made up of 14 amino acids. The germline gives CDR1 SGHDT, CDR2 YYEEEE. V gave up 0 bases and J gave up 7 bases, with 13 bases separating them. PCR amplification relied on 60 Vbeta primers (plus 13 Jbeta primers). The data were produced by immunoSEQ multiplex PCR, yet TCRdb's version contains in-frame clones alone and is incomplete. Of 110,000 or so clones in the sample, over 60% are singletons; the top ten hold about 7.5%. As for this clone: Its target is unknown.

The clonotype comes from a man aged 35-49 years in good health and CMV-seropositive. The chain links TRBV5-6 to TRBJ1-2; no clear D. The sequenced sample was PBMCs. The CDR3 bases are TGTGCCAGCAGCTTGGTTGGAGACGTTTCTGGCTACACCTTC. It translates to CASSLVGDVSGYTF.